A selection of T cell receptor beta chains follows, all from one sample in a study of neurological immune-mediated disorders. TCRdb called the 5' RACE reads again in MiXCR, with one record for every CDR3 protein. The sample includes approximately 59,000 distinct CDR3 sequences, around 5.1% of them seen just once. Sequencing was performed on PBMCs. All receptors derive from a human donor with multiple sclerosis. The donor label of this sample is uncertain. Both conserved end residues are trimmed from each CDR3.

CDR3 protein	J gene	V gene
ASSSLAGGRDTQY	TRBJ2-3	TRBV7-3
ASSPGTNNEQF	TRBJ2-1	TRBV5-5
ASSLGSGGGIYEQY	TRBJ2-7	TRBV5-1
SAIRTGYPEAF	TRBJ1-1	TRBV20-1
ASSFGLVGNSPLH	TRBJ1-6	TRBV12-3/TRBV12-4
ASSEGQGARGYT	TRBJ1-2	TRBV6-4
ASSLSPGKNEQF	TRBJ2-1	TRBV7-2
ATSDWGIGRSNTGELF	TRBJ2-2	TRBV24-1
ASSLGGGNTGELF	TRBJ2-2	TRBV12-3/TRBV12-4
ASSPIGFLQKEKLF	TRBJ1-4	TRBV12-3/TRBV12-4
AWRDKTGGNQPQH	TRBJ1-5	TRBV30
ASSPAPPADTQY	TRBJ2-3	TRBV5-1
AISDPRSNYGYT	TRBJ1-2	TRBV10-3
ASSPTSGGRYEQY	TRBJ2-7	TRBV18
ASSFPGGTNEAF	TRBJ1-1	TRBV7-9
ASSLIIQY	TRBJ2-4	TRBV5-8
ASNLAQELNQPQH	TRBJ1-5	TRBV6-6
ASSLQDGGEAF	TRBJ1-1	TRBV11-2
ASSQDRGWSGSYNEQF	TRBJ2-1	TRBV14
ASSQGLSTDTQY	TRBJ2-3	TRBV5-6
SARDGTGLGYT	TRBJ1-2	TRBV20-1
ASSYQGYSYNEQF	TRBJ2-1	TRBV5-1
ASSLMVNTEAF	TRBJ1-1	TRBV5-1
SATDRAGNTIY	TRBJ1-3	TRBV20-1
ASSELTGFSSYEQY	TRBJ2-7	TRBV10-2
ASSLAARGGPIEAF	TRBJ1-1	TRBV5-1
ASSTQGAMDTEAF	TRBJ1-1	TRBV9
ASSLRGQETQY	TRBJ2-5	TRBV9
ASSFRQGVGELF	TRBJ2-2	TRBV5-1
ASSLGQGTGGYT	TRBJ1-2	TRBV5-1
ASSLGSRGRGRKTEAF	TRBJ1-1	TRBV7-9
ASSLIPRGEIYEQY	TRBJ2-7	TRBV7-2
ASSVEWIITSTDTQY	TRBJ2-3	TRBV9
ASSSAETGGPGELF	TRBJ2-2	TRBV7-6
ASSFGGVENIQY	TRBJ2-4	TRBV27
ASSLVMANTGELF	TRBJ2-2	TRBV5-1
ASSQGPGGEETQY	TRBJ2-5	TRBV14
ASSQASGGADTQY	TRBJ2-3	TRBV4-1
ASSSDRGTLNSPLH	TRBJ1-6	TRBV5-1
RGISPADGYT	TRBJ1-2	TRBV20-1
ASSTYREWNQPQH	TRBJ1-5	TRBV5-5
ASSSPGRSQGYTEAF	TRBJ1-1	TRBV27
ASTWDSPSYEQY	TRBJ2-7	TRBV2
ASSPSRTGETQY	TRBJ2-5	TRBV6-5
ASSIRVGTDTQY	TRBJ2-3	TRBV19
ASSPAPNTGELF	TRBJ2-2	TRBV5-5
ASSQSGPPTYNEQF	TRBJ2-1	TRBV7-9
AISDAIVPGQGTGETQY	TRBJ2-5	TRBV10-3
ASSLGGALAKNIQY	TRBJ2-4	TRBV7-8
ASSWTGSYEQY	TRBJ2-7	TRBV12-3/TRBV12-4
ASSPEGGRGEQY	TRBJ2-7	TRBV7-7
ASSTPRGPNYGYT	TRBJ1-2	TRBV11-2
ASSLTGTGPYEQY	TRBJ2-7	TRBV5-1
ASTRWGDPEAF	TRBJ1-1	TRBV5-6
ASSSGQRTDTQY	TRBJ2-3	TRBV5-1
ASSQEERGLGNTIY	TRBJ1-3	TRBV4-1
SARVEGTSGFEQY	TRBJ2-7	TRBV20-1
ASSGDRRPEAF	TRBJ1-1	TRBV7-2
ASSTGLAGGQETQY	TRBJ2-5	TRBV5-1
SVDRQNSYNEQF	TRBJ2-1	TRBV29-1